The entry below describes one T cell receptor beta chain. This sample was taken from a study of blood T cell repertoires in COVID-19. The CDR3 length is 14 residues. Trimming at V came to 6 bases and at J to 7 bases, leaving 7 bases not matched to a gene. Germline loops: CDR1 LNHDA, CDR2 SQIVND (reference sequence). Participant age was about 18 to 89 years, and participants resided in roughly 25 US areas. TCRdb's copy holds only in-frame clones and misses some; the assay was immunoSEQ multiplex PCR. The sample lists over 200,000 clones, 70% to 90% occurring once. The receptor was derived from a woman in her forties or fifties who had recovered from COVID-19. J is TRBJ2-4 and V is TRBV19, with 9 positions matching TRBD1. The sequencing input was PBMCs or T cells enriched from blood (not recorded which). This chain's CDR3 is CASSGTGLWNIQYF. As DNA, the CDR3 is TGTGCCAGTAGCGGGACAGGGTTATGGAACATTCAGTACTTC.